The 13 T cell receptor beta chains below come from one sample, sequenced in a study of CD8+ T cells in alopecia areata. Reverse transcribed after extraction, RNA yielded cDNA as the sequencing template. TCRdb's copy holds only in-frame clones and misses some; the assay was immunoSEQ multiplex PCR. The sample carries about 150,000 clones, 85% to 90% recorded once. The sequences come from CD8+ T cells sorted from blood, collected at week 0. These receptor sequences come from a human donor with alopecia areata.

The V call is TRBV7-9, the J call TRBJ2-2, with D maybe TRBD1 (5 bases). There are 15 residues in the CDR3. V lost 6 bases and J lost 11, with 22 bases in between. Germline CDR1 reads SEHNR; CDR2 reads FQNEAQ (reference sequence). CDR3 amino acids: CASSPTPGQPVELFF. Here the CDR3 DNA reads TGTGCCAGCAGTCCAACGCCTGGACAACCTGTTGAGCTGTTTTTT. Complete variable domain (other parts from reference TRBV7-9 and TRBJ2-2): DTGVSQNPRHKITKRGQNVTFRCDPISEHNRLYWYRQTLGQGPEFLTYFQNEAQLEKSRLLSDRFSAERPKGSFSTLEIQRTEQGDSAMYLCASSPTPGQPVELFFGEGSRLTVL.

V gene TRBV27 combines with J gene TRBJ2-1; D gene uncertain. V was shortened by 2 bases and J by 6 bases, with 8 bases between the two germline ends. The CDR3 sequence is 13 residues long. Per germline, CDR1 MNHEY and CDR2 SMNVEV (reference sequence). The CDR3 sequence is CASSLGHLNEQFF. Here the CDR3 DNA reads TGTGCCAGCAGTTTAGGGCACCTCAATGAGCAGTTCTTC.

The chain employs TRBV5-1 and TRBJ2-1; TRBD2 agrees at 10 bases. Germline CDR1 and CDR2: SGHRS and YFSETQ. The CDR3 sequence is 16 residues long. V dropped 0 bases and J dropped 2; count of bases not matched to a gene: 2. The CDR3 DNA reads TGCGCCAGCAGCTTGGAGGGACTAGCGACCTACAATGAGCAGTTCTTC. Its translation: CASSLEGLATYNEQFF. Full variable domain (outside the CDR3, taken from reference TRBV5-1 and TRBJ2-1): KAGVTQTPRYLIKTRGQQVTLSCSPISGHRSVSWYQQTPGQGLQFLFEYFSETQRNKGNFPGRFSGRQFSNSRSEMNVSTLELGDSALYLCASSLEGLATYNEQFFGPGTRLTVL.

The rearrangement links TRBV27 to TRBJ2-7; the D is unclear. Germline V gene data show CDR1 as MNHEY and CDR2 as SMNVEV (reference sequence). The CDR3 length is 13 residues. Between the trimmed V and J ends, which lost 3 bases and 3 bases, there was a span of 9 bases. The CDR3, as DNA: TGTGCCAGCAGTTTCGGACCGGACTACGAGCAGTACTTC. Translation gives CASSFGPDYEQYF.

The CDR3 reads CASIESLAGVYEQYF. The CDR3 DNA reads TGTGCCAGCATTGAAAGCCTAGCGGGAGTTTACGAGCAGTACTTC. The gene calls are TRBV7-3 and TRBJ2-7; 10 bases match TRBD2. J gave up 4 bases and V 7 bases, and 10 bases lay outside the gene matches. The CDR3 is made up of 15 amino acids. Per the germline V gene, CDR1 is SGHTA and CDR2 is FQGTGA.

This chain connects TRBV9 to TRBJ2-3; no reliable D call. Between the trimmed V and J ends, which lost 4 bases and 2 bases, there was a span of 23 bases. This CDR3 has 18 amino acids. Germline-derived CDR1 and CDR2 are SGDLS and YYNGEE. The CDR3 sequence is CASSSGPGPPANTDTQYF. The CDR3 DNA sequence: TGTGCCAGCAGCTCCGGACCCGGACCTCCCGCCAACACAGATACGCAGTATTTT.

The rearrangement uses TRBV29-1 and TRBJ1-1; possible D gene TRBD1, 6 bases. CDR1 SQVTM and CDR2 ANQGSEA come from the germline V gene. The CDR3 length is 14 residues. V lost 7 bases to trimming and J lost 1 base, with 16 bases between them. The CDR3 region has the DNA TGCAGCGCACGCCGGGACACACAGAACACTGAAGCTTTCTTT. This encodes CSARRDTQNTEAFF.

This chain connects TRBV27 to TRBJ2-7; 9 bases line up with TRBD1. This CDR3 is 16 amino acids long. Germline CDR1 and CDR2: MNHEY and SMNVEV (reference sequence). V trimming: 5 bases; J trimming: 1 base; junction bases outside the gene matches: 9. The CDR3 DNA reads as TGTGCCAGCAGTCTACTTTCGGACAGGGGATCCTACGAGCAGTACTTC. Amino acids: CASSLLSDRGSYEQYF.

This chain uses TRBV9 with TRBJ1-2, with D possibly being TRBD1 (6 bases). Deletions cut 2 bases from V and 6 bases from J, with 11 bases between. Per the germline V gene, CDR1 is SGDLS and CDR2 is YYNGEE. CDR3 length: 13 residues. Here the CDR3 reads CASSVTNRDGYTF. DNA for the CDR3: TGTGCCAGCAGCGTCACCAACAGGGATGGCTACACCTTC.

J is TRBJ2-1 and V is TRBV29-1; 11 nucleotides agree with TRBD1. This CDR3 comprises 13 residues. Losses at the gene ends were 6 bases for V and 10 bases for J; bases not matched to a gene: 8. Germline CDR1 is SQVTM and CDR2 is ANQGSEA. CDR3 nucleotide sequence: TGCAGCGTCGAGACGGGACAGGGGGGCGAGCAGTTCTTC. This codes for CSVETGQGGEQFF.

As concerns this clone: The same CDR3 can be traced to other DNA sequences in this sample. The rearrangement joins TRBV5-6 to TRBJ2-7, with no clear D. The CDR3 has 11 amino acids. Looked up from germline, CDR1 is SGHDT and CDR2 is YYEEEE. V lost 0 bases and J 7 bases, leaving 5 bases between the germline ends. Written as DNA, the CDR3 is TGTGCCAGCAGCTTGGTGGGGGAGCAGTACTTC. It yields the protein CASSLVGEQYF.

This clone was counted a few times. V usage is TRBV5-4 and J usage is TRBJ2-7; D is uncertain. Germline V gene lookup returns CDR1 SGHNT and CDR2 YYREEE (reference sequence). The CDR3 covers 14 residues. Trimming shortened V by 4 bases and J by 2 bases, and 13 bases separated the two germline ends. The CDR3: CASSQDPGPYEQYF. The CDR3 DNA reads TGTGCCAGCAGCCAAGATCCCGGCCCCTACGAGCAGTACTTC.

The rearrangement uses TRBV29-1 and TRBJ2-1; 7 nucleotides agree with TRBD1. The V segment lost 0 bases and the J segment 0 bases; nucleotides outside the gene matches: 8. This CDR3 has 17 amino acids. Germline assignment: CDR1 SQVTM and CDR2 ANQGSEA. The CDR3: CSVEDAEDRASYNEQFF. CDR3 in DNA: TGCAGCGTTGAAGATGCTGAAGACAGGGCCTCCTACAATGAGCAGTTCTTC.